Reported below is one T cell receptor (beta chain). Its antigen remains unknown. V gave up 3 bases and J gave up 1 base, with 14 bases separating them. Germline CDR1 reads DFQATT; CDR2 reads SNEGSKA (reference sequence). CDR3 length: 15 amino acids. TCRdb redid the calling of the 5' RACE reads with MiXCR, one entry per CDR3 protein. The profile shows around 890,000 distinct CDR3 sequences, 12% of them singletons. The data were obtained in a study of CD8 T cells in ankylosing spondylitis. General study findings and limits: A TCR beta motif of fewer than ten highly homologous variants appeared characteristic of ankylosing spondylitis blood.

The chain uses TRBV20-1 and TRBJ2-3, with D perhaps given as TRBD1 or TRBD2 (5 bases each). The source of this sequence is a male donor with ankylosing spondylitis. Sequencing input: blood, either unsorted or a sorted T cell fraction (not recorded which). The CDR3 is CSARVWGWGTDTQYF. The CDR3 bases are TGCAGTGCTAGGGTTTGGGGGTGGGGCACAGATACGCAGTATTTT.